This TCR beta chain derives from a study of T-cell reconstitution after alpha-beta-depleted transplantation in children. Study results and caveats: Surviving recipient cells, namely T cells and thymic progenitors, were the source of high day-60 TCRbeta diversity in some patients. Where alpha-beta T cells came from about two months after transplant was reportedly several hundred expanded graft clones. From newly produced T cells came most of the T-cell counts and diversity one year after transplant.

This clonotype was counted at least ten times. Its target is not known. V shed 3 bases and J shed 11 bases, with 18 bases lying between them. The CDR3 runs to 15 residues. Germline loops: CDR1 KGHDR, CDR2 SFDVKD. It was with unique molecular identifiers that the TCRbeta library was prepared. TCRdb re-derived calls from the PCR reads in MiXCR, one entry per CDR3 protein. The sample consists of 200,000 to 250,000 distinct CDR3 sequences, around 8% of them appearing once. The chain combines TRBV24-1 with TRBJ1-4; D uncertain. The TCR originated in a male patient between 5 and 17 years old who had a stem cell transplant for acute lymphoblastic leukemia, so the T cells may come from the graft donor. The sequenced sample was PBMCs, mostly from graft donor cells, obtained 180 days after TCRalphabeta/CD19-depleted stem cell transplant. The CDR3: CATSDKAGIPVKLFF. CDR3 DNA: TGTGCCACCAGTGATAAAGCCGGGATCCCCGTGAAACTGTTTTTT.